This record concerns one TCR beta chain sequence. Its antigen is unknown. This specimen belongs to a study of somatic mutations in cytotoxic T cells in rheumatoid arthritis. Overall study context: Among the T-cell populations stained with V beta antibodies, some were separated by flow sorting at nearly 100% purity, including V beta1+ cells whose TCRB was sequenced.

The CDR3 contains 16 residues. Study outcomes and limitations: CD8+ clonality rose with age in rheumatoid arthritis patients, unlike in healthy controls. More than 20% of CD8+ cells belonged to the largest clone in about an eighth of the roughly 65 patients. TRBV07 showed slight underrepresentation in rheumatoid arthritis patients, unadjusted for multiple comparisons.

Method: immunoSEQ multiplex PCR; TCRdb's copy keeps in-frame clones and lacks some. The repertoire consists of around 12,000 clones, with around 80% occurring once and the leading ten covering roughly an eighth. What was sequenced was CD8+ T cells sorted from blood. The genes are TRBV21-1 and TRBJ2-7. TRBV21-1 is a known pseudogene. The sequence came from a man between 45 and 60 years old in good health. CDR3 amino acids: CASSDGMDGQYYEQYV. CDR3 nucleotide sequence: TGTGCCAGCAGCGACGGAATGGACGGGCAATACTACGAGCAGTACGTC.